The source of this T cell receptor beta chain is a study of early T cells in non-severe SARS-CoV-2 infection. Study-level information: Sequencing input comprised bulk RNA from unsorted whole blood; chain pairing was not available. Study-wide results and caveats: Matching results from VDJdb favored anti-spike CD8 responses, leaving private and CD4 specificities undetected.

Ten or more counts support this clonotype. Its matching antigen is unknown. Each single cDNA molecule received a unique molecular identifier. MiXCR, run by TCRdb on the 5' RACE reads, gives a single entry per CDR3 protein. Altogether some 55,000 distinct CDR3 sequences are present, over 9.5% being singletons, with the ten largest covering around 3%. The CDR3 has 14 residues. Trimming removed 5 bases from V and 4 bases from J, with 12 bases in between. Germline V gene data show CDR1 as SGHVS and CDR2 as FQNEAQ. This clonotype was sampled from an adult who was a healthcare worker with PCR-confirmed SARS-CoV-2 infection or an uninfected control (not recorded which). Sequencing was performed on whole blood. This chain connects TRBV7-8 to TRBJ1-3, with D uncertain. The CDR3 is CASSPRVVGNTIYF. The CDR3 region has the DNA TGTGCCAGCAGCCCGCGGGTGGTCGGAAACACCATATATTTT. The full variable domain, with the rest looked up from reference TRBV7-8 and TRBJ1-3, is GAGVSQSPRYKVAKRGQDVALRCDPISGHVSLFWYQQALGQGPEFLTYFQNEAQLDKSGLPSDRFFAERPEGSVSTLKIQRTQQEDSAVYLCASSPRVVGNTIYFGEGSWLTVV.